Listed below are T cell receptor beta chains from one sample, sequenced in a study of blood T cell repertoires in COVID-19. Clones were read by immunoSEQ multiplex PCR, and TCRdb kept only the in-frame ones, dropping some. The sample comprises approximately 380,000 clones, 88% of which are singletons, and 1.2% rests with the top ten. Sequenced sample: PBMCs or T cells enriched from blood (not recorded which). Receptor source: a young woman who had recovered from COVID-19. The CDR3 runs from the conserved cysteine through the conserved F or W. A D gene is named only where the DNA matches it firmly. Where a row states a size, it is once, few, many or the class of an expanded clone; other rows omit it.

j_call v_call clone_size d_call cdr3_aa cdr3_nt
TRBJ2-3 TRBV7-9 - - CASSLAGQAIYF TGTGCCAGCAGCTTAGCGGGGCAAGCGATCTATTTT
TRBJ1-1 TRBV5-1 - - CASSLSMNTEAFF TGCGCCAGCAGCTTATCCATGAACACTGAAGCTTTCTTT
TRBJ1-3 TRBV11-2 - TRBD1 CASSRTGGSGNTIYF TGTGCCAGCAGCAGAACAGGGGGCAGTGGAAACACCATATATTTT
TRBJ1-6 TRBV19 - TRBD1 CASSFGTGVLYNSPLHF TGTGCCAGTAGTTTCGGGACAGGGGTCCTCTATAATTCACCCCTCCACTTT
TRBJ1-5 TRBV6-5 - TRBD1 CASSRQGGTGQPQHF TGTGCCAGCAGTCGCCAGGGCGGGACAGGGCAGCCCCAGCATTTT
TRBJ1-4 TRBV7-9 - - CASSLETGGRYNEKLFF TGTGCCAGCAGCTTGGAGACGGGGGGCAGGTATAATGAAAAACTGTTTTTT
TRBJ2-1 TRBV6-5 - TRBD2 CASRPLTGGGGQFF TGTGCCAGCAGACCCCTTACTGGCGGGGGGGGTCAGTTCTTC
TRBJ2-7 TRBV7-2 - - CASSLGRLGGAIFYEQYF TGTGCCAGCAGCTTAGGACGTTTAGGGGGGGCGATTTTCTACGAGCAGTACTTC
TRBJ1-5 TRBV11-2 - - CASSYEDSVYQPQHF TGTGCCAGCAGCTACGAGGATTCCGTATATCAGCCCCAGCATTTT
TRBJ1-2 TRBV12-3/TRBV12-4 - - CASSKAGAGYTF TGTGCCAGCAGTAAGGCAGGGGCTGGCTACACCTTC
TRBJ2-3 TRBV25-1 - - CASTRGAVDTQYF TGTGCCAGCACCCGGGGGGCCGTGGATACGCAGTATTTT
TRBJ2-2 TRBV4-3 - TRBD1 CASSQEGAGGTGELFF TGCGCCAGCAGCCAAGAGGGCGCAGGGGGCACCGGGGAGCTGTTTTTT
TRBJ1-2 TRBV7-9 - - CASSSGQAANYGYTF TGTGCCAGCAGCTCGGGACAAGCAGCTAACTATGGCTACACCTTC
TRBJ1-5 TRBV25-1 - TRBD1 CASSDSGTGGQPQHF TGTGCCAGCAGTGATTCCGGGACAGGGGGACAGCCCCAGCATTTT
TRBJ2-7 TRBV2 - TRBD1 CASRDRGYEQYF TGTGCCAGCAGGGACAGGGGATACGAGCAGTACTTC
TRBJ2-2 TRBV30 - TRBD1 CAWENGQGANSGELFF TGTGCCTGGGAAAACGGACAGGGGGCGAATTCCGGGGAGCTGTTTTTT
TRBJ1-1 TRBV19 - - CATSTEPNTEAFF TGTGCCACTTCGACAGAACCTAACACTGAAGCTTTCTTT
TRBJ1-1 TRBV11-3 - - CASSQGHLTEAFF TGTGCCAGCAGCCAAGGACACCTCACTGAAGCTTTCTTT
TRBJ1-6 TRBV6-5 - TRBD1 CASSRDSVNSPLHF TGTGCCAGCAGCCGGGACAGCGTTAATTCACCCCTCCACTTT
TRBJ1-5 TRBV11-2 few TRBD1 CASSPGQASNQPQHF TGTGCCAGCAGTCCGGGACAGGCTAGCAATCAGCCCCAGCATTTT
TRBJ2-7 TRBV6-1 - - CASSEHWQGGYEQYF TGTGCCAGCAGTGAACACTGGCAGGGCGGCTACGAGCAGTACTTC
TRBJ2-2 TRBV5-5 - TRBD1 CASSPDREDTGELFF TGTGCCAGCAGCCCGGACAGGGAGGACACCGGGGAGCTGTTTTTT
TRBJ1-3 TRBV19 once - CASSPDSYSGNTIYF TGTGCCAGTAGTCCGGACAGTTACTCTGGAAACACCATATATTTT
TRBJ1-4 TRBV4-2 - TRBD1 CASSQQEDRGYEKLFF TGTGCCAGCAGCCAACAAGAGGACAGGGGGTATGAAAAACTGTTTTTT
TRBJ2-1 TRBV5-8 - TRBD2 CASSAGLAGGDYNEQFF TGTGCCAGCAGCGCGGGACTAGCGGGGGGCGACTACAATGAGCAGTTCTTC
TRBJ2-7 TRBV7-6 - TRBD2 CASSLGHPAGGPYEQYF TGTGCCAGCAGCTTAGGTCATCCAGCGGGGGGACCCTACGAGCAGTACTTC
TRBJ2-7 TRBV13 - TRBD2 CASSGYGGSLYEQYF TGTGCCAGCAGCGGGTACGGGGGGAGTCTCTACGAGCAGTACTTC
TRBJ2-3 TRBV6-4 - TRBD2 CASSEAAGGRDTQYF TGTGCCAGCAGCGAAGCAGCGGGGGGGCGGGATACGCAGTATTTT
TRBJ2-7 TRBV9 - TRBD1 CASSGGTDLDEQYF TGTGCCAGCAGCGGGGGGACAGATCTTGACGAGCAGTACTTC
TRBJ2-7 TRBV19 once TRBD1 CASSPFGTGFYEQYF TGTGCCAGTAGTCCTTTCGGGACAGGGTTCTACGAGCAGTACTTC
TRBJ1-5 TRBV4-1 - TRBD1 CASSQYPGTGNQPQHF TGCGCCAGCAGCCAGTACCCCGGGACAGGAAATCAGCCCCAGCATTTT
TRBJ1-6 TRBV4-2 - - CASSQGRQSHSPLHF TGTGCCAGCAGCCAAGGGCGACAAAGCCATTCACCCCTCCACTTT
TRBJ1-6 TRBV27 - - CASSLMAGSSYNSPLHF TGTGCCAGCAGTTTAATGGCGGGGAGCTCCTATAATTCACCCCTCCACTTT
TRBJ1-1 TRBV7-9 - - CASSYRTTLGDEAFF TGTGCCAGCAGCTACCGGACAACCCTCGGCGATGAAGCTTTCTTT
TRBJ1-5 TRBV30 - - CASSRDTYQPQHF TGTGCCTCTTCCCGGGACACCTATCAGCCCCAGCATTTT
TRBJ2-2 TRBV27 - TRBD1 CASSYGTENTGELFF TGTGCCAGCAGTTACGGGACAGAGAACACCGGGGAGCTGTTTTTT
TRBJ2-6 TRBV10-3 - - CAISESEGSGANVLTF TGTGCCATCAGTGAGTCGGAGGGCTCTGGGGCCAACGTCCTGACTTTC
TRBJ2-7 TRBV4-3 - - CASSQEGRHYEQYF TGCGCCAGCAGCCAAGAGGGCAGGCACTACGAGCAGTACTTC
TRBJ2-2 TRBV5-1 - TRBD1 CASSYDRGQNTGELFF TGCGCCAGCAGCTATGACAGGGGGCAGAACACCGGGGAGCTGTTTTTT
TRBJ1-2 TRBV7-2 - - CASSYGHSNYGYTF TGTGCCAGCAGTTATGGACACTCTAACTATGGCTACACCTTC
TRBJ2-3 TRBV6-5 - - CASIRQARTDTQYF TGTGCCAGCATCCGCCAGGCCCGCACAGATACGCAGTATTTT
TRBJ1-3 TRBV7-9 - TRBD1 CASDEIRQGTYSGNTIYF TGTGCCAGCGATGAAATAAGACAGGGGACGTACTCTGGAAACACCATATATTTT
TRBJ2-7 TRBV2 once TRBD1 CASRRDRELYEQYF TGTGCCAGCAGGCGGGACAGGGAGCTCTACGAGCAGTACTTC
TRBJ2-3 TRBV18 - TRBD1 CASSPLGQNTDTQYF TGTGCCAGCTCACCGTTGGGACAGAACACAGATACGCAGTATTTT
TRBJ2-1 TRBV19 - - CASSSGSYNEQFF TGTGCCAGTAGTTCAGGCTCCTACAATGAGCAGTTCTTC